Sequencing of this T cell receptor beta chain was carried out in a study of radiotherapy plus CTLA-4 blockade in lung cancer. Study context: Objective response rate was 15% to 20%; disease control rate, around 30%.

As concerns this clone: Its antigen is unknown.

Whole-study findings and limits: According to reports, early shifts in blood T cell clones, alongside interferon-beta, forecast response most accurately.

Germline CDR1 SEHNR, CDR2 FQNEAQ (reference sequence). V lost 1 base, J lost 10 bases, and 19 bases lay in between. The CDR3 is 15 residues long. Produced via immunoSEQ multiplex PCR; TCRdb's table is partial and in-frame only. The sample has some 90,000 clones, approximately 83% seen once. Specimen: peripheral blood, collected from a patient treated with radiotherapy plus ipilimumab. The sequence derives from a human donor with non-small cell lung cancer who had a partial response to radiotherapy plus ipilimumab. This rearrangement joins TRBV7-9 to TRBJ1-1; D may be TRBD1 (5 bases). The CDR3 sequence: CASSLGSMAGSIAFF. CDR3 sequence (DNA): TGTGCCAGCAGCTTAGGGTCGATGGCAGGGTCAATAGCTTTCTTT.